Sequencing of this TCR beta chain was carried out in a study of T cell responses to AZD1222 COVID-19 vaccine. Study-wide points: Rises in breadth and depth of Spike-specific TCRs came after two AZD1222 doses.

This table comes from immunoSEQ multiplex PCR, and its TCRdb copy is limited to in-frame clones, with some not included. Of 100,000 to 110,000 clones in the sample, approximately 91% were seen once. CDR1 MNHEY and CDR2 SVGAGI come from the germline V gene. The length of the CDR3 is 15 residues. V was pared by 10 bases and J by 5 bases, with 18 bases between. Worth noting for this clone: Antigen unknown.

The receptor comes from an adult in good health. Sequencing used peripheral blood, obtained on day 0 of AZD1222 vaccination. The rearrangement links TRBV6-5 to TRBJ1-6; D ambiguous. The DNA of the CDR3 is TGTGCCACCCGCCCAGAGGAAGGGCATAATTCACCCCTCCACTTT. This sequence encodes CATRPEEGHNSPLHF.